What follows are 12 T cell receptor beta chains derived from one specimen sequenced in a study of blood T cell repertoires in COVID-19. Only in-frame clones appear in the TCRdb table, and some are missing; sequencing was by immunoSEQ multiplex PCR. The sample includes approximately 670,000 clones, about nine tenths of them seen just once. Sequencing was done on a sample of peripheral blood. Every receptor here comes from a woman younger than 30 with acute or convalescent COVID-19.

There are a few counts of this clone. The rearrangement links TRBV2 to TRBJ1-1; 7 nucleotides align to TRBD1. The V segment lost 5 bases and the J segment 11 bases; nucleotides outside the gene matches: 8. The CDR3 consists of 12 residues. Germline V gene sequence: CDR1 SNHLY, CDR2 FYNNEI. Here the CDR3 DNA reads TGTGCCAGCAGTAGGGACAGCCAAAAGGCTTTCTTT. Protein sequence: CASSRDSQKAFF.

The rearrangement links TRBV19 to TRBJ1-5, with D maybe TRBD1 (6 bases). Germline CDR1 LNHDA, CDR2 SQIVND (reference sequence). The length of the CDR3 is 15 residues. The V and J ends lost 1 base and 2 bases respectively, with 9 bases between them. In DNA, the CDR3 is TGTGCCAGTAGTATAGGAGGGACACGCAATCAGCCCCAGCATTTT. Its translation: CASSIGGTRNQPQHF.

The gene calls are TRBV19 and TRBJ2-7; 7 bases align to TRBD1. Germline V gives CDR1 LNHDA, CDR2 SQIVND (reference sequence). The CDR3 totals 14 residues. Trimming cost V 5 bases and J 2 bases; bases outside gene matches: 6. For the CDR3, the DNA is TGTGCCAGTAGTCAAATCGGACAGGCCTACGAGCAGTACTTC. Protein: CASSQIGQAYEQYF.

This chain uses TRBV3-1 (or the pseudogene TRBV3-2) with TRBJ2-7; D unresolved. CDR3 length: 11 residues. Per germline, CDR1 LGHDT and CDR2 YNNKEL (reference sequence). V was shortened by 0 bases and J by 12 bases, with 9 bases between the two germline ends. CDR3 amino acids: CASSQERLRYF. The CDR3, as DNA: TGTGCCAGCAGCCAAGAACGGTTACGGTACTTC.

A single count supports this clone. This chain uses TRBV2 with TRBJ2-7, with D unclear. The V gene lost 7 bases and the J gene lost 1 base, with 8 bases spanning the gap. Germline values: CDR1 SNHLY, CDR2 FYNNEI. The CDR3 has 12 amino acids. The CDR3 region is CASIHISYEQYF. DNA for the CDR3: TGTGCCAGCATCCACATTTCCTACGAGCAGTACTTC.

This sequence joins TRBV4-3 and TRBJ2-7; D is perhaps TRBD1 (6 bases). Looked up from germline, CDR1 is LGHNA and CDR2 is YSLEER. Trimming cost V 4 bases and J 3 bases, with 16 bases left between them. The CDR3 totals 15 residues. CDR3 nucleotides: TGCGCCAGCAGCCGGACAGCCGAGGGGCACTACGAGCAGTACTTC. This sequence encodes CASSRTAEGHYEQYF.

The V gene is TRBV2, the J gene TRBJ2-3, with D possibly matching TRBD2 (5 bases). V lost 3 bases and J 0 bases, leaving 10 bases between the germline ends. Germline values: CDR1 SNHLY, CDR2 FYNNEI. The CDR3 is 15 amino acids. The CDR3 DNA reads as TGTGCCAGCAGTGAGGACTTTTGGAGCACAGATACGCAGTATTTT. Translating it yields CASSEDFWSTDTQYF.

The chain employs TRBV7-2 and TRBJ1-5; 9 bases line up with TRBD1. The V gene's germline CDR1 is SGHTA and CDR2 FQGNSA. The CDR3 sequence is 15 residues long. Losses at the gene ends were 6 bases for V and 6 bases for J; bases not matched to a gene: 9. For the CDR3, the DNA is TGTGCCAGCAGTTCACAGGGGGCGCAGGGTCAGCCCCAGCATTTT. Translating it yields CASSSQGAQGQPQHF.

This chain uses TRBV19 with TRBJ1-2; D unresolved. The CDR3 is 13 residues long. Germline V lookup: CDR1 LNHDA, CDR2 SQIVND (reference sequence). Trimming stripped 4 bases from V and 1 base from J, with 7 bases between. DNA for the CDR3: TGTGCCAGTAGTACCAGGTATAACTATGGCTACACCTTC. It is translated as CASSTRYNYGYTF.

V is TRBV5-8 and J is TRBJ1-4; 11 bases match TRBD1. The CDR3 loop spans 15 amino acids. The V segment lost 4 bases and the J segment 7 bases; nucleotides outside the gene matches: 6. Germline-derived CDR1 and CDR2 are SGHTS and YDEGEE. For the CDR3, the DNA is TGTGCCAGCAGCCCCACGGGACAGGGGGGTGAAAAACTGTTTTTT. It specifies CASSPTGQGGEKLFF.

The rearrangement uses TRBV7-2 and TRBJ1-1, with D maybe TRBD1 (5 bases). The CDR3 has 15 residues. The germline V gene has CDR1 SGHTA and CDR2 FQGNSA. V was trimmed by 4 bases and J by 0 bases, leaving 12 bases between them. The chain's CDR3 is CASSYQSGVNTEAFF. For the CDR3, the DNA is TGTGCCAGCAGCTACCAGTCGGGGGTGAACACTGAAGCTTTCTTT.

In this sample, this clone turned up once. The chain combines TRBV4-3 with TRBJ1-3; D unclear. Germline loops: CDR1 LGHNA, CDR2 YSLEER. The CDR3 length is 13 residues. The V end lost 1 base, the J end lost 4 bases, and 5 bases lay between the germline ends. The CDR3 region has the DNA TGCGCCAGCAGCCAAGCGGGGGGAAACACCATATATTTT. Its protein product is CASSQAGGNTIYF.